The source of this T cell receptor (beta chain) is a study of shared clonotypes between healthy human individuals. Study results and limitations: Incompleteness in sorted-subset sequencing, despite large depth, was shown by rarefaction. Generation probabilities of non-shared clonotypes were lower (relative to those shared by all four donors).

For each subset, genomic DNA was distributed in equal portions over several immunoSEQ plates. Each sorted subset replicate got 200 ng genomic DNA, 25,000 to 35,000 genomes. Sequencing was performed with immunoSEQ multiplex PCR; in TCRdb, only in-frame clones are kept and a portion is missing. The top ten clones hold around 1.7% of a sample with around 1,900,000 clones, approximately 92% of them seen once. Selected positively for CCR7 and CD45RO-negative, naive CD8 cells excluded terminally differentiated effector memory CD45RA+ cells. About this clone itself: Its target is unknown.

Germline CDR1 reads MNHEY; CDR2 reads SMNVEV (reference sequence). V dropped 5 bases and J dropped 2 bases, with 18 bases sitting between them. The CDR3 has 16 amino acids. The chain joins TRBV27 to TRBJ2-5; the D gene is possibly TRBD2 (6 bases). Sequencing input: naive CD8+ T cells from PBMCs. The TCR comes from a man younger than 35 in good health. Some clones in this sample may be carry-over from other donors' samples. The CDR3 spells CASSPNSGLFQETQYF. The CDR3 region has the DNA TGTGCCAGCAGTCCGAACTCGGGACTTTTTCAAGAGACCCAGTACTTC.